The TCR beta chain under discussion was sequenced for a study of glioma-infiltrating T cells after dendritic cell vaccination (dated by TCRdb to 2015 to 2016). Study-level background: The cohort comprised around 15 glioblastoma patients from Phase I and II dendritic cell vaccination trials, 9 newly diagnosed and 6 with recurrent disease. Between about 2002 and 2012, the patients were given dendritic cell vaccination pulsed with autologous tumor lysate. The vaccine was prepared from monocyte-derived dendritic cells that were cultured for seven days with IL-4 and GM-CSF and then pulsed overnight with autologous tumor lysate. Patients received three intradermal dendritic cell vaccine injections at biweekly intervals in the arm below the axilla. In glioblastoma patients vaccinated with dendritic cells, deep sequencing of TCR beta CDR3 regions served to measure tumor-infiltrating lymphocyte content and to compare repertoires between tumor and blood. Survival after dendritic cell vaccination was correlated with TCR sequencing metrics, such as TIL content and the overlap between tumor and blood repertoires. What the study reported, not specific to this receptor: The cohort was small and heterogeneous, few patients had complete blood and tumor sets, and even fewer had initial-recurrent tumor pairs. Longer time to progression and overall survival after dendritic cell vaccination were predicted by higher estimated pretreatment TIL content. The three-group TCR overlap response model was characterized as speculative, and prospective validation of the model was stated to be required. No direct relationship between TCR clonality and survival was found, suggesting a diverse polyclonal response may matter.

As for this clone: There is no known antigen for this receptor. Per-base quality was not reported, and no clone a single base away is much larger than it.

CDR3 length: 15 amino acids, cysteine to phenylalanine. Here the CDR3 DNA is all that survives: 45 bases in frame from base 1. Germline trimming amounts to 4 bases on V and 3 bases on J, with 9 as the count of junction bases outside the gene matches. According to the germline V gene, CDR1 reads SGDLS and CDR2 reads YYNGEE. The immunoSEQ assay amplified TCRB CDR3 regions from approximately 2 micrograms of genomic DNA, or from all available DNA when less than that amount was available. Multiplex PCR used 60 forward primers for TCR V beta segments and 13 reverse primers for J beta segments. Synthetic control templates were spiked into each sample at limiting dilution to estimate reads per starting template. The Illumina HiSeq System generated 87 bp sequencing reads. The authors' analysis ran thus. PCR and sequencing errors were removed by a nearest neighbor algorithm that merged closely related sequences. TCR overlap was defined as the percentage of unique tumor TCR beta sequences that were also found in the peripheral blood of the same patient. TCRdb limited this immuneACCESS table to in-frame rearrangements with V and J called. A share of clones is missing; checked studies link under half to unresolved V genes, and the rest is unexplained. That table gives V, J and clone size, and the DNA gave D and trimming. The sample table shows 90,000 or so clones, and more than 80% are seen once. The top ten clonotypes cover 2.1% of the sample.

The sample's time point, from its label and the paper: after dendritic cell vaccination, including at tumor progression/relapse. Patients were selected for having adequate residual fresh-frozen tumor tissue and more than two years of available survival data. None of the glioblastoma patients carried an isocitrate dehydrogenase mutation, although molecular status otherwise varied. PBMC collection took place before vaccination, two weeks after the third vaccination, and at tumor progression if progression occurred. The Qiagen DNeasy Blood extraction Kit was used for extraction of genomic DNA. The specimen was blood, collected after dendritic cell vaccination. The TCR sequence derives from a human donor with glioblastoma. The chain couples TRBV9 to TRBJ1-2, with 7 central nucleotides matching TRBD1. The CDR3 here reads CASSPRHTGDYGYTF. The DNA is TGTGCCAGCAGCCCCCGACACACAGGGGACTATGGCTACACCTTC.